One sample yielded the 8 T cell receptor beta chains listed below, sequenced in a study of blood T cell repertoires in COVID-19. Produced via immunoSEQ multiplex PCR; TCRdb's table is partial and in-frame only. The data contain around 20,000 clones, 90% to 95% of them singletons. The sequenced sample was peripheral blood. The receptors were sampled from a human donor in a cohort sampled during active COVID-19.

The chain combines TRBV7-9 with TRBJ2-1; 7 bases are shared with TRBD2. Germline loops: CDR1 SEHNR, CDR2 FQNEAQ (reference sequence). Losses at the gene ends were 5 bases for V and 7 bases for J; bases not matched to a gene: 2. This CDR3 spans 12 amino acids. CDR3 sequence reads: CASSEGLNEQFF. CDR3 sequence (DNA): TGTGCCAGCAGCGAGGGACTAAATGAGCAGTTCTTC.

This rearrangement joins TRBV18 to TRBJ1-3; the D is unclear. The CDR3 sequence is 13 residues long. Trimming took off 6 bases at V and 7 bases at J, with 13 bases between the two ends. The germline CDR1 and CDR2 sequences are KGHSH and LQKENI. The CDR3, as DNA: TGTGCCAGCTCCCTCTCAAGAGAGAACACCATATATTTT. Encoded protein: CASSLSRENTIYF.

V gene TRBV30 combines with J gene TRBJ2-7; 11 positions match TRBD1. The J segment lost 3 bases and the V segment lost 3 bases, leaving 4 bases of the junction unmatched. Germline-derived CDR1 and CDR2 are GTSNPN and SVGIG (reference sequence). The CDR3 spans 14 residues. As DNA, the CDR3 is TGTGCCTGGAGCGGACAGGGGGCCAACTACGAGCAGTACTTC. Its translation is CAWSGQGANYEQYF.

CDR3 sequence: CASRKASGIHEQYF. CDR3 in DNA: TGTGCCAGCAGGAAGGCTAGCGGGATCCACGAGCAGTACTTC. V gene TRBV2 combines with J gene TRBJ2-7; TRBD2 matches at 9 bases. Germline CDR1 SNHLY, CDR2 FYNNEI. The length of the CDR3 is 14 residues. V trimming: 6 bases; J trimming: 5 bases; junction bases outside the gene matches: 8.

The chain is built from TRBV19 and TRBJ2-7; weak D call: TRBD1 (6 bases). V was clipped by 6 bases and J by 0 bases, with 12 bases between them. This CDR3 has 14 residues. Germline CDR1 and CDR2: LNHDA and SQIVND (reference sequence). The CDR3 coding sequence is TGTGCCAGTAGCCTACAGGGAAGCTCCTACGAGCAGTACTTC. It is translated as CASSLQGSSYEQYF.

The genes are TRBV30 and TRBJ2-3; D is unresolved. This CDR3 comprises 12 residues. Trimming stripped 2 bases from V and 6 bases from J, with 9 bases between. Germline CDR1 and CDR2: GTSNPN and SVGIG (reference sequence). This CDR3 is CAWSPFMDTQYF. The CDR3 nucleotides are TGTGCCTGGAGTCCGTTTATGGATACGCAGTATTTT.

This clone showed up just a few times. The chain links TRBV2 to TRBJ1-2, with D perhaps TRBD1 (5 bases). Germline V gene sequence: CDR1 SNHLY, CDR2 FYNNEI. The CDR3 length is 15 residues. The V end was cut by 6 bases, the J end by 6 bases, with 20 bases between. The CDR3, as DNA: TGTGCCAGCAGGGATATTGGGGACTGGGGTAATGGCTACACCTTC. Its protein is CASRDIGDWGNGYTF.

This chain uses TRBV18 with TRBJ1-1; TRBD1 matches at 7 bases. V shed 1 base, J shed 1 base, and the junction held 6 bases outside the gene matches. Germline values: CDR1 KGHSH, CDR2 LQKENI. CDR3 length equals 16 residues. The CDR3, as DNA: TGTGCCAGCTCACCACGGGTAGGGGGCCAGAACACTGAAGCTTTCTTT. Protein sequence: CASSPRVGGQNTEAFF.